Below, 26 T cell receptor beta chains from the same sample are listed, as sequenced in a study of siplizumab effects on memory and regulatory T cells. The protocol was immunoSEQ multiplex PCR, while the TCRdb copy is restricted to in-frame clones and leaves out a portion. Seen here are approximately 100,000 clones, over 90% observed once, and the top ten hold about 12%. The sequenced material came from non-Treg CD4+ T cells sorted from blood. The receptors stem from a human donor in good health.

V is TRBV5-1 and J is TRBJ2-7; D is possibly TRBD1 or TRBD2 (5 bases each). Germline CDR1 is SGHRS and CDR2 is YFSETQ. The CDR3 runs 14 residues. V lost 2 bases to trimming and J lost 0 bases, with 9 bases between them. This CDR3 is CASSFSGGSYEQYF. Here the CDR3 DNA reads TGCGCCAGCAGCTTTTCTGGGGGCTCCTACGAGCAGTACTTC.

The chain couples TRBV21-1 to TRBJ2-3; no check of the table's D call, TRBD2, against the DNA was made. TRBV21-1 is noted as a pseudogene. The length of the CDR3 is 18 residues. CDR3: CASSKCHWVADSTDTQYF. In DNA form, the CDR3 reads TGTGCCAGCAGCAAATGCCACTGGGTAGCGGATAGCACAGATACGCAGTATTTT.

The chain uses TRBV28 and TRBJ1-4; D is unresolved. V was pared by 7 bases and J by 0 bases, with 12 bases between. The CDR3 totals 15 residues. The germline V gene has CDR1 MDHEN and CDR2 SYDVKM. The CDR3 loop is CASNEPGTTNEKLFF. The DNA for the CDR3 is TGTGCCAGCAATGAACCGGGGACAACTAATGAAAAACTGTTTTTT.

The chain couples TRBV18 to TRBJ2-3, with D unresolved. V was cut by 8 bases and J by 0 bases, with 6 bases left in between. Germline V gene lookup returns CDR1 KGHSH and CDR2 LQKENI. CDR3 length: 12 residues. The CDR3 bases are TGTGCCAGCCAGACTAGCACAGATACGCAGTATTTT. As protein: CASQTSTDTQYF.

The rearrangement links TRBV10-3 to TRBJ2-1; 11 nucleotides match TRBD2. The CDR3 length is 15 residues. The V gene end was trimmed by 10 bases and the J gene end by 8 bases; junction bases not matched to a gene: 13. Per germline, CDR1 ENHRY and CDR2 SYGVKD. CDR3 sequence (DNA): TGTGCCACCGCTCCTTATATAGCGGGAGGGCATGAGCAGTTCTTC. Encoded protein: CATAPYIAGGHEQFF.

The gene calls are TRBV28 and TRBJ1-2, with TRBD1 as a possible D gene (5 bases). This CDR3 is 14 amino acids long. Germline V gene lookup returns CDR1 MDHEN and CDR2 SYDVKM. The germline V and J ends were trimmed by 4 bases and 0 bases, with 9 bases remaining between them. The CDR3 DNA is TGTGCCAGCAGTTCGACAGCCTCTAACTATGGCTACACCTTC. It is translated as CASSSTASNYGYTF.

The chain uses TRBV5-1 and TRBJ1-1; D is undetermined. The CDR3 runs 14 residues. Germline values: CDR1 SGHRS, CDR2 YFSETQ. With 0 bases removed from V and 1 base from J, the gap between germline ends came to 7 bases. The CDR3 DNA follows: TGCGCCAGCAGCTTGGCCGCGGCGAACACTGAAGCTTTCTTT. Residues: CASSLAAANTEAFF.

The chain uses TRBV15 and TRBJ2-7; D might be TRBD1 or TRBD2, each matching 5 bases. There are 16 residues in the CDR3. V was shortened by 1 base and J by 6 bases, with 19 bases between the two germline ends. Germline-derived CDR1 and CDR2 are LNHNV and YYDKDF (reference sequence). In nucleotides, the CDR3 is TGTGCCACCAGCAGAGCCTTCCGGGACGCCGGGCGCGAGCAGTACTTC. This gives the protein CATSRAFRDAGREQYF.

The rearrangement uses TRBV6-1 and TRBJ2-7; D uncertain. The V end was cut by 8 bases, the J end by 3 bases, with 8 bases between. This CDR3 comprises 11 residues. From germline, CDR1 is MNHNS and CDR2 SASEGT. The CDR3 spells CASGKLYEQYF. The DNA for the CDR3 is TGTGCCAGCGGGAAACTCTACGAGCAGTACTTC.

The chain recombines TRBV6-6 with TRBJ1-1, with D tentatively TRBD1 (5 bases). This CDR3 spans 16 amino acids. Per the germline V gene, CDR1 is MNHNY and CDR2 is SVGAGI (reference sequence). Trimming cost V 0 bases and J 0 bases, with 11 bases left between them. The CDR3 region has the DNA TGTGCCAGCAGTTACTCGAGTCAGGGTTTGAACACTGAAGCTTTCTTT. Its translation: CASSYSSQGLNTEAFF.

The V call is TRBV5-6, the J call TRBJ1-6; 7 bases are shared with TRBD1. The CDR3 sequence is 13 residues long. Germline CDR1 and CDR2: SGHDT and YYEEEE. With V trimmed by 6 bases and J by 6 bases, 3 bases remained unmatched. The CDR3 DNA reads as TGTGCCAGCACCTACAGGGGTAATTCACCCCTCCACTTT. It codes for CASTYRGNSPLHF.

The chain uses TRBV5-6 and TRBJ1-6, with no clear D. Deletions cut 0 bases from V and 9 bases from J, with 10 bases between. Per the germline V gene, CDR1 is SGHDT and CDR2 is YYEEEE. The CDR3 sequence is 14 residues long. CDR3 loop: CASSLAGVGSPLHF. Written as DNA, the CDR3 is TGTGCCAGCAGCTTGGCTGGCGTAGGTTCACCCCTCCACTTT.

CDR3 nucleotides: TGCGCCAGCAGCCAAGTGGGGCAGGGTGGATCCTACGAGCAGTACTTC. It encodes CASSQVGQGGSYEQYF. This chain connects TRBV4-3 to TRBJ2-7; the D gene is possibly TRBD1 (5 bases). This CDR3 has 16 amino acids. Per germline, CDR1 LGHNA and CDR2 YSLEER. Trimming stripped 1 base from V and 1 base from J, with 14 bases between.

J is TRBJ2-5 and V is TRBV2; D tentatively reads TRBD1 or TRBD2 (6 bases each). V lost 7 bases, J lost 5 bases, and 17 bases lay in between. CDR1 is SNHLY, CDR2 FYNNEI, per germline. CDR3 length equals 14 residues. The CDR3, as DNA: TGTGCCAGCAAAGGGGGGCGAGTGGTGGAGACCCAGTACTTC. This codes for CASKGGRVVETQYF.

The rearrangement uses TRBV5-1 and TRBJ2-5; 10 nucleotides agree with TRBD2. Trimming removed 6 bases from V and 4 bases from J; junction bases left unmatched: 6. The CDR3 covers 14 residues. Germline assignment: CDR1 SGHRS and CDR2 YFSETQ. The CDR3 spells CASKPLAGVETQYF. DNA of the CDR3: TGCGCCAGCAAACCCCTAGCGGGAGTAGAGACCCAGTACTTC.

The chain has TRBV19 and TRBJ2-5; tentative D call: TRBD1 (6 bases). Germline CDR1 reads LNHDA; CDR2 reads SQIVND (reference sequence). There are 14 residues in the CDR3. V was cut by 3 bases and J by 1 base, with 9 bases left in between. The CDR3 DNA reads TGTGCCAGTAGTATCACAGGGCGCCAAGAGACCCAGTACTTC. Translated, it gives CASSITGRQETQYF.

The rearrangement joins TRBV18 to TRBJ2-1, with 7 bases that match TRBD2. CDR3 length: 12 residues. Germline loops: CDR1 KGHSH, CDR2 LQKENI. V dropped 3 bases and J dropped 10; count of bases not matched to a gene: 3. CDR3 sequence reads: CASSPPGGEQFF. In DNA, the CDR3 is TGTGCCAGCTCACCCCCGGGAGGCGAGCAGTTCTTC.

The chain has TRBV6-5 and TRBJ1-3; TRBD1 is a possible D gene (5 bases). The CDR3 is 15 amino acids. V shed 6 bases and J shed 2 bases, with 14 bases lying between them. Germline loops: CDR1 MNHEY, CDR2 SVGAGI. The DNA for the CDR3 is TGTGCCAGCAGGGGGGGTCTAGGTCCTGGAAACACCATATATTTT. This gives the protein CASRGGLGPGNTIYF.

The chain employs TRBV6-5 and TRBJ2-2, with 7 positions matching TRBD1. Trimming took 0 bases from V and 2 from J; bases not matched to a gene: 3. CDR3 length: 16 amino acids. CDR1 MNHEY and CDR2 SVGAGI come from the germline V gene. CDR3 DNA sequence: TGTGCCAGCAGTTACTCCGGGACAGTTAACACCGGGGAGCTGTTTTTT. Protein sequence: CASSYSGTVNTGELFF.

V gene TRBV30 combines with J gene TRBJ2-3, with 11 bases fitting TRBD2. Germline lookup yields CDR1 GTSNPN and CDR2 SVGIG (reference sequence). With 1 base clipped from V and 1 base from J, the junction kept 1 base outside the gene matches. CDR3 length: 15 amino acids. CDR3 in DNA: TGTGCCTGGAGTGAACTAGCGGGGGGCACAGATACGCAGTATTTT. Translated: CAWSELAGGTDTQYF.

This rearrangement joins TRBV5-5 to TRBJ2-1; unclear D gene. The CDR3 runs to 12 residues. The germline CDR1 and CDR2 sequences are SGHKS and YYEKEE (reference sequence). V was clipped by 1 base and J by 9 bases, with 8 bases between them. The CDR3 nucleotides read TGTGCCAGCAGCTTGTCGTATCCTGAGCAGTTCTTC. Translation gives CASSLSYPEQFF.

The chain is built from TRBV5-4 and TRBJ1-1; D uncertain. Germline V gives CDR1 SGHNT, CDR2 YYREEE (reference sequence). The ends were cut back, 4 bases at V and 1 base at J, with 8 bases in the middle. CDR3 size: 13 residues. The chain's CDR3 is CASSRRENTEAFF. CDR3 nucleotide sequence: TGTGCCAGCAGCCGACGGGAGAACACTGAAGCTTTCTTT.

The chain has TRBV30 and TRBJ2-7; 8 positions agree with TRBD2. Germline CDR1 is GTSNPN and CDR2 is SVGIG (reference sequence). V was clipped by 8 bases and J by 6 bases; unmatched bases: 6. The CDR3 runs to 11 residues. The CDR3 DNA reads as TGTGCCAGAGCGGGAGAGAGCGAGCAGTACTTC. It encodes CARAGESEQYF.

The DNA for the CDR3 is TGTGCCACCAGCCCTTTTAGCGGGAGACGGGGCAATGAGCAGTTCTTC. It yields the protein CATSPFSGRRGNEQFF. The genes are TRBV15 and TRBJ2-1, with 9 bases lining up with TRBD2. This CDR3 contains 16 residues. Germline CDR1 LNHNV, CDR2 YYDKDF (reference sequence). Germline trimming cut 5 bases from V and 6 bases from J; bases unmatched to any gene: 11.

The CDR3 here is CASSWVAQNEKLFF. In nucleotides, the CDR3 is TGTGCCAGTAGTTGGGTAGCACAGAATGAAAAACTGTTTTTT. This chain connects TRBV19 to TRBJ1-4; unclear D gene. Germline CDR1 LNHDA, CDR2 SQIVND (reference sequence). Trimming left V 5 bases short and J 5 bases short, with 12 bases between. This CDR3 has 14 amino acids.

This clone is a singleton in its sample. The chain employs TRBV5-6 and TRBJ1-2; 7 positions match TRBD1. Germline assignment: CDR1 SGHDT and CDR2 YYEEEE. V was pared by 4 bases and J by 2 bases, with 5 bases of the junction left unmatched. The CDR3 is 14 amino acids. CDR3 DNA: TGTGCCAGCAGCAGGACAGGCCAGAACTATGGCTACACCTTC. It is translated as CASSRTGQNYGYTF.